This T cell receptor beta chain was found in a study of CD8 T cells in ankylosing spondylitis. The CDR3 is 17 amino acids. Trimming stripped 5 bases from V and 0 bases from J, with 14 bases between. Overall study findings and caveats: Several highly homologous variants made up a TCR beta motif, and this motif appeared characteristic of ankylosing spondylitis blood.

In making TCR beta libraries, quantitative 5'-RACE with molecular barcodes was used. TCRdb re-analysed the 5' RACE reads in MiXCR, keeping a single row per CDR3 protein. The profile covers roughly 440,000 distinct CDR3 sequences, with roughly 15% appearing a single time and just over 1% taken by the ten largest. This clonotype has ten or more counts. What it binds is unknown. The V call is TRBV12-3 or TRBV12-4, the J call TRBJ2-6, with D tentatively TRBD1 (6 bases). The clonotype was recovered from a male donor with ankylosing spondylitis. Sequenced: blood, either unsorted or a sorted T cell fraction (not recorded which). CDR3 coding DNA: TGTGCCAGCAGTATATCGACAGGTCTCTCTGGGGCCAACGTCCTGACTTTC. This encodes CASSISTGLSGANVLTF.